These 16 T cell receptor beta chains were sequenced from one sample in a study of shared clonotypes between healthy human individuals (dated by TCRdb to the early 2020s). Preparation of the library involved the immunoSEQ multiplex PCR assay. The table comes from immuneACCESS by way of TCRdb, which keeps in-frame sequences with V and J called. Part of the clones is missing from these tables; in studies checked, under half for an unresolved V gene and the rest for unknown reasons. The sample has about 320,000 clones on record, roughly 84% of them singletons. Roughly 16% of the sample belongs to the ten largest clones. Sequencing was done on a sample of memory CD8+ T cells sorted from blood. The cell subset or site label for this specimen denotes: CD45RO+ cells pooled with CCR7-negative TemRA cells. These receptors were taken from a man in his late teens or twenties in good health.

The chain recombines TRBV27 with TRBJ1-2, with D tentatively TRBD1 (6 bases). V lost 2 bases to trimming and J lost 3 bases, with 19 bases between them. Germline values: CDR1 MNHEY, CDR2 SMNVEV (reference sequence). The CDR3 length is 17 residues. The CDR3 bases are TGTGCCAGCAGTTTAAATTACAGGGTCTCTTATGACTATGGCTACACCTTC. Protein product: CASSLNYRVSYDYGYTF.

The CDR3 region has the DNA TGTGCCAGCAGTTTATGGAGGGGGACTAGCAATCAGCCCCAGCATTTT. Translating gives CASSLWRGTSNQPQHF. J is TRBJ1-5 and V is TRBV28; weak D call: TRBD1 (6 bases). The CDR3 totals 16 residues. The V end was cut by 0 bases, the J end by 0 bases, with 9 bases between. Per germline, CDR1 MDHEN and CDR2 SYDVKM.

The V gene is TRBV4-1, the J gene TRBJ2-5; TRBD2 is a possible D gene (6 bases). CDR3 size: 15 residues. Trimming stripped 5 bases from V and 5 bases from J, with 18 bases between. The germline V gene encodes CDR1 MGHRA and CDR2 YSYEKL. This chain's CDR3 is CASSGRLGRGETQYF. The CDR3 coding sequence is TGCGCCAGCAGCGGCCGACTAGGCCGTGGGGAGACCCAGTACTTC.

This rearrangement joins TRBV9 to TRBJ2-5; 11 bases map to TRBD2. The CDR3 covers 16 residues. Germline V CDR1 and CDR2: SGDLS, YYNGEE. V shed 0 bases and J 4 bases; nucleotides not matched to a gene: 5. CDR3 sequence: CASSVVAGGPLETQYF. The CDR3 bases are TGTGCCAGCAGCGTAGTAGCGGGAGGGCCTTTAGAGACCCAGTACTTC.

The V call is TRBV6-5, the J call TRBJ1-5, with 8 bases fitting TRBD1. Germline CDR1 MNHEY, CDR2 SVGAGI. This CDR3 is built from 15 residues. V trimming: 4 bases; J trimming: 3 bases; junction bases outside the gene matches: 5. CDR3 in DNA: TGTGCCAGCAGTTCTCTTCAGGGGGCCAATCAGCCCCAGCATTTT. Protein: CASSSLQGANQPQHF.

With respect to this clone: The sample has other DNA sequences that encode this CDR3 too. The chain joins TRBV9 to TRBJ2-7, with a tentative D call TRBD2 (6 bases). Germline V gene sequence: CDR1 SGDLS, CDR2 YYNGEE. The length of the CDR3 is 14 residues. V lost 2 bases and J 2 bases, leaving 11 bases between the germline ends. DNA for the CDR3: TGTGCCAGCAGCGTTGGGGGGAACACCTACGAGCAGTACTTC. Protein product: CASSVGGNTYEQYF.

The CDR3 is CASSQGLAGGDEQFF. Here the CDR3 DNA reads TGTGCCAGCAGCCAGGGACTAGCGGGAGGGGATGAGCAGTTCTTC. The chain recombines TRBV9 with TRBJ2-1; TRBD2 aligns across 16 bases. In germline, CDR1 is SGDLS, CDR2 YYNGEE. Losses at the gene ends were 4 bases for V and 8 bases for J; bases not matched to a gene: 3. The CDR3 is 15 residues long.

The chain recombines TRBV27 with TRBJ2-7; maybe TRBD2 (6 bases). The CDR3 is made up of 15 amino acids. The V gene's germline CDR1 is MNHEY and CDR2 SMNVEV (reference sequence). Trimming left V 6 bases short and J 3 bases short, with 18 bases between. The CDR3 region has the DNA TGTGCCAGCAGCCCATCCCCTAGCGCTTACTACGAGCAGTACTTC. Encoded protein: CASSPSPSAYYEQYF.

This rearrangement joins TRBV29-1 to TRBJ2-1, with a tentative D call TRBD2 (6 bases). V dropped 7 bases and J dropped 0 bases, with 10 bases sitting between them. From germline, CDR1 is SQVTM and CDR2 ANQGSEA. The CDR3 length is 13 residues. CDR3 nucleotides: TGCAGCGCCCCGGACTACTCCTACAATGAGCAGTTCTTC. Translation: CSAPDYSYNEQFF.

The V call is TRBV11-3, the J call TRBJ1-1; D gene uncertain. This CDR3 has 12 residues. Germline V gene lookup returns CDR1 SGHNT and CDR2 YENEEA. Trimming took 4 bases from V and 7 from J, leaving 10 bases between them. As DNA, the CDR3 is TGTGCCAGCAGCTCCTCACCCTATGAAGCTTTCTTT. Protein product: CASSSSPYEAFF.

The chain combines TRBV7-8 with TRBJ2-7, with 12 bases that match TRBD2. V was clipped by 4 bases and J by 6 bases; unmatched bases: 10. CDR1 is SGHVS, CDR2 FQNEAQ, per germline. This CDR3 has 16 residues. The CDR3, as DNA: TGTGCCAGCAGCTATACTAGCGGGAGGACCGGGGGCGAGCAGTACTTC. Amino acid sequence: CASSYTSGRTGGEQYF.

The chain carries TRBV10-3 and TRBJ2-2, with unresolved D. Trimming removed 3 bases at V and 4 bases at J, with 9 bases between. The CDR3 loop spans 14 amino acids. Looked up from germline, CDR1 is ENHRY and CDR2 is SYGVKD. The CDR3: CAISDWRPTGELFF. CDR3 nucleotides: TGTGCCATCAGTGACTGGAGACCCACCGGGGAGCTGTTTTTT.

The rearrangement joins TRBV13 to TRBJ2-7, with TRBD1 as a possible D gene (6 bases). Trimming left V 3 bases short and J 5 bases short, with 17 bases between. This CDR3 contains 15 residues. Germline V lookup: CDR1 PRHDT, CDR2 FYEKMQ (reference sequence). CDR3 coding DNA: TGTGCCAGCAGCTTGAAGGACGAGGGGGACAACGAGCAGTACTTC. The encoded protein is CASSLKDEGDNEQYF. Full variable domain (remainder filled in from reference TRBV13 and TRBJ2-7): AAGVIQSPRHLIKEKRETATLKCYPIPRHDTVYWYQQGPGQDPQFLISFYEKMQSDKGSIPDRFSAQQFSDYHSELNMSSLELGDSALYFCASSLKDEGDNEQYFGPGTRLTVT.

This chain uses TRBV11-2 with TRBJ2-7; tentative D call: TRBD2 (6 bases). Trimming took 0 bases from V and 3 from J, leaving 15 bases between them. CDR3 size: 16 residues. The V gene's germline CDR1 is SGHAT and CDR2 FQNNGV. The CDR3 reads CASSLDSRRGYYEQYF. In DNA form, the CDR3 reads TGTGCCAGCAGCTTAGATTCTCGGCGGGGTTACTACGAGCAGTACTTC.

This clone was recorded many times. This chain joins TRBV29-1 and TRBJ2-7; the D gene is possibly TRBD1 (5 bases). The CDR3 spans 12 residues. Germline values: CDR1 SQVTM, CDR2 ANQGSEA. V was trimmed by 4 bases and J by 4 bases, leaving 11 bases between them. As DNA, the CDR3 is TGCAGCGTTGCTGACAGCGCGTACGAGCAGTACTTC. Translated, it gives CSVADSAYEQYF.

The chain uses TRBV27 and TRBJ1-4; D is perhaps TRBD1 (5 bases). The germline CDR1 and CDR2 sequences are MNHEY and SMNVEV (reference sequence). V lost 6 bases and J 5 bases, leaving 16 bases between the germline ends. The CDR3 is 15 amino acids. CDR3 protein: CASSRRWGGNEKLFF. In nucleotides, the CDR3 is TGTGCCAGCAGCCGGCGCTGGGGCGGGAATGAAAAACTGTTTTTT.